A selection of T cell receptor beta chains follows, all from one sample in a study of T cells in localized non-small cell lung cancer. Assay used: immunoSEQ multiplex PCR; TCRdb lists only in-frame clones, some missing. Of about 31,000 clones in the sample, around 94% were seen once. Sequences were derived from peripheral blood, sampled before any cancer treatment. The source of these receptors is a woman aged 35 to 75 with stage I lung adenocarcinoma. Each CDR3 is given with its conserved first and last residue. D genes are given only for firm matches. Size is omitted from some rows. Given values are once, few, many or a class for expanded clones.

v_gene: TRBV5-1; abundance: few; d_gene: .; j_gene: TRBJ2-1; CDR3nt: TGCGCCAGCAGCTTGGTGGCAGGGGTGAATGAGCAGTTCTTC; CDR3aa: CASSLVAGVNEQFF
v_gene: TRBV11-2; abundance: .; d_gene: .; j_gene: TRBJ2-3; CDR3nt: TGTGCCAGCAGCTTATACAGGGCCGATACTACGCAGTATTTT; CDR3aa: CASSLYRADTTQYF
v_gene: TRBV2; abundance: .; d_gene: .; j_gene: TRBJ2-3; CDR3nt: TGTGCCAGCAGTGACAGGTCCGATACGCAGTATTTT; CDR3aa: CASSDRSDTQYF
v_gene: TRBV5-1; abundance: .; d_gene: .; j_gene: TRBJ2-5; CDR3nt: TGCGCCAGCAGCTTGGAGGGGAGTGGGGAGACCCAGTACTTC; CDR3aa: CASSLEGSGETQYF
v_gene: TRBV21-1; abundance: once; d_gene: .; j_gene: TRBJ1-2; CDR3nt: TGTGCCAGCAGCAAAGCCACAGGGAAAGGCTACACCTTC; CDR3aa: CASSKATGKGYTF
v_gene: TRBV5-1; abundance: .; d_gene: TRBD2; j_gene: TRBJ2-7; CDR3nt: TGCGCCAGCAGCTTAGGACTAGCGGGGTACTACGAGCAGTACTTC; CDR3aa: CASSLGLAGYYEQYF
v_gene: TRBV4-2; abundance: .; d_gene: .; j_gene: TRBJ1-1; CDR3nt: TGTGCCAGCAGCCAAGGATATGGAAACACTGAAGCTTTCTTT; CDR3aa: CASSQGYGNTEAFF
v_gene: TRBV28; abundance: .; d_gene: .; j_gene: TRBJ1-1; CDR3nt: TGTGCCAGCAGACCAACCGGGCCCCTTTATACAGGTTTCTTT; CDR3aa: CASRPTGPLYTGFF
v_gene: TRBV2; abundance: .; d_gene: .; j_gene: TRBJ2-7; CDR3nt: TGTGCCAGCAGCTTGACAGGATACTACGAGCAGTACTTC; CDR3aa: CASSLTGYYEQYF
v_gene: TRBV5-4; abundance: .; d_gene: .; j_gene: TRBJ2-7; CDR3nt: TGTGCCACGGGGTGGGAGAACTCCTACGAGCAGTACTTC; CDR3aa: CATGWENSYEQYF
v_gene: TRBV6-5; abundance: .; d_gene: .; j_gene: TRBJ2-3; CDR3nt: TGTGCCAGCAGAAATGAGGCAGATACGCAGTATTTT; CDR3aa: CASRNEADTQYF
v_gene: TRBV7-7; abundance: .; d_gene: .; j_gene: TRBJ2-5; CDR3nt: TGTGCCAGCAGCCGCCTCCAACAAGAGACCCAGTACTTC; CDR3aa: CASSRLQQETQYF
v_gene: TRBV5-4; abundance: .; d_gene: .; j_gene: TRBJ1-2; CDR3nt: TGTGCCAGCAGCTTGGTTCAGGGGTCAAACTATGGCTACACCTTC; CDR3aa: CASSLVQGSNYGYTF
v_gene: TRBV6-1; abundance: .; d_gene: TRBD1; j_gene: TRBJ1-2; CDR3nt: TGTGCCAGCAGGACAGGGAACAACTATGGCTACACCTTC; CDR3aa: CASRTGNNYGYTF
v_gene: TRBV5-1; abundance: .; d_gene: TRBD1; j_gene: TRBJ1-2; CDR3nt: TGCGCCAGCAGCTCTCGGACAGGAGGCTATGGCTACACCTTC; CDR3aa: CASSSRTGGYGYTF
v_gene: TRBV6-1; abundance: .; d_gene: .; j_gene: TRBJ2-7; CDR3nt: TGTGCCAGCAGTAGGGACGGGGGACTCCACGAGCAGTACTTC; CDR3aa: CASSRDGGLHEQYF
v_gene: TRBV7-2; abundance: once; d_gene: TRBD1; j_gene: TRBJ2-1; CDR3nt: TGTGCCAGCAGCTTAGTGGGGACAGTTAACAATGAGCAGTTCTTC; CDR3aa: CASSLVGTVNNEQFF
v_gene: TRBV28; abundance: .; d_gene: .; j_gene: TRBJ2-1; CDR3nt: TGTGCCAGCAGTGCCCGGGGGAGCTCCTACAATGAGCAGTTCTTC; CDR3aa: CASSARGSSYNEQFF
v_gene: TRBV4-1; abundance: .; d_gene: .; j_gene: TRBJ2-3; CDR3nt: TGCGCCGTTTCGGGAGCGGGCTACAGCACAGATACGCAGTATTTT; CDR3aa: CAVSGAGYSTDTQYF
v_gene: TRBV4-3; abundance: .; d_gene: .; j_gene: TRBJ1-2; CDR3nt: TGCGCCAGCAGCCAATCGAGGGAGATCTATGGCTACACCTTC; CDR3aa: CASSQSREIYGYTF
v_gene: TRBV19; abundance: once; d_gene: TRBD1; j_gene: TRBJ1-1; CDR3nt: TGTGCCAGTAGGTCGGGACAGCCCTCACAAAAAGCTTTCTTT; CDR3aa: CASRSGQPSQKAFF
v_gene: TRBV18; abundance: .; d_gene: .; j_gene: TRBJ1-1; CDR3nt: TGTGCCAGCTCAGCCTCTCTGGGCGGCACTGAAGCTTTCTTT; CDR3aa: CASSASLGGTEAFF
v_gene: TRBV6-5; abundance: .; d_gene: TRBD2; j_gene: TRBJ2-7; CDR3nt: TGTGCCAGCAGTTCACGGGGACTAGCCGACGAGCAGTACTTC; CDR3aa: CASSSRGLADEQYF
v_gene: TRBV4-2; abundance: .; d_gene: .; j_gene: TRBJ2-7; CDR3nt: TGTGCCAGCAGCCAAACCGGACAGCGGCTTGGGGCTTACGAGCAGTACTTC; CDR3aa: CASSQTGQRLGAYEQYF
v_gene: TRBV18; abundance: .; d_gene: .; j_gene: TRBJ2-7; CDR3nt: TGTGCCAGCTCCGATCGGACCAGCGAGCAGTACTTC; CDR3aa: CASSDRTSEQYF
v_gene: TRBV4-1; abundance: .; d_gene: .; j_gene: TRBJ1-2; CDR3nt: TGCGCCAGCAGCCCTTATAAAATATCGGATGGCTACACCTTC; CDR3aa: CASSPYKISDGYTF
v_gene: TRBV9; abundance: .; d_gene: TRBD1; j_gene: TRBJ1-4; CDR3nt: TGTGCCAGCAGCACCTACAGGGGCCTAAATGAAAAACTGTTTTTT; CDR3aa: CASSTYRGLNEKLFF
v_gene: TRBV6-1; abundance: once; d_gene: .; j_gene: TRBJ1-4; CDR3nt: TGTGCCAGCAGTGCCGCGGTTGGTGGCGAAAAACTGTTTTTT; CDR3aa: CASSAAVGGEKLFF